These T cell receptor beta chains were read from a single sample in a study of OX40 agonist ivuxolimab in advanced cancers. Profiled with immunoSEQ multiplex PCR; TCRdb holds only in-frame clones, not every one. The table lists tens of thousands of clones, over 80% of them singletons, with nearly 7% in the top ten. The input for sequencing was CD4+ or CD8+ T cells sorted from blood, taken in a trial of the OX40 agonist ivuxolimab. The receptors shown here come from an adult with an advanced solid tumor such as melanoma, head and neck, liver or kidney cancer. Each CDR3 is given with its conserved first and last residue. D genes are given only for firm matches. Expanded clones get a size class; other rows say once, few or many, or leave the size out.

DNA	CDR3	D	J	size	length	V
TGTGCCAGTAGTATAGGCTCGAGCTCTGGGGCCAACGTCCTGACTTTC	CASSIGSSSGANVLTF	NA	TRBJ2-6	medium-sized	16	TRBV19
TGTGCCAGCAGCTTCGGAATAGCGGCTAACAATGAGCAGTTCTTC	CASSFGIAANNEQFF	NA	TRBJ2-1	NA	15	TRBV5-6
TGTGCCAGTAGCCTTCTACGGGACAGGGGAGGGATCACCAGTGGCTACACCTTC	CASSLLRDRGGITSGYTF	TRBD1	TRBJ1-2	NA	18	TRBV19
TGTGCCAGCAGTGGACAGGGTGGCACCGGGGAGCTGTTTTTT	CASSGQGGTGELFF	TRBD1	TRBJ2-2	NA	14	TRBV2
TGTGCCAGCAGTCGGACTAGCGGGAGGAGTGAGACCCAGTACTTC	CASSRTSGRSETQYF	TRBD2	TRBJ2-5	NA	15	TRBV13
TGTGCCAGCACCTCCGAATGGGGGGAAGGAGTCTATGGCTACACCTTC	CASTSEWGEGVYGYTF	NA	TRBJ1-2	NA	16	TRBV9
TGTGCCAGCAGCGTGGGACAGGAGAACACTGAAGCTTTCTTT	CASSVGQENTEAFF	TRBD1	TRBJ1-1	once	14	TRBV13
TGTGCCAGCAGCTTAGGGGTCACAGAGGCCCATAGCGGCCAGCATTTT	CASSLGVTEAHSGQHF	NA	TRBJ1-5	NA	16	TRBV7-2
TGCGCCAGCAGCCAAGATGGAACTAGCGGGAGTCAGGTTACGCAGTATTTT	CASSQDGTSGSQVTQYF	TRBD2	TRBJ2-3	NA	17	TRBV4-1
TGTGCCAGCAGTCCCGGGACTCTCTACGAGCAGTACTTC	CASSPGTLYEQYF	NA	TRBJ2-7	NA	13	TRBV6-1
TGTGCCAGCAGCTTTTCCCAAGAGACCCAGTACTTC	CASSFSQETQYF	NA	TRBJ2-5	NA	12	TRBV7-2
TGCGCCAGCAGCCAAGGTCCGGGACTAGCGATCCACGAGCAGTACTTC	CASSQGPGLAIHEQYF	TRBD2	TRBJ2-7	few	16	TRBV4-1
TGTGCCAGCAGTGGGGAGCTACTCTATCGCACAGATACGCAGTATTTT	CASSGELLYRTDTQYF	NA	TRBJ2-3	NA	16	TRBV2
TGTGCCAGCAGCTTGTGGGATCCCCCCTATGGCTACACCTTC	CASSLWDPPYGYTF	NA	TRBJ1-2	NA	14	TRBV5-4
TGTGCCAGCAGTTTATTTGGGACTAGCTCCTACGAGCAGTACTTC	CASSLFGTSSYEQYF	TRBD2	TRBJ2-7	NA	15	TRBV28
TGTGCCAGCAGTTTTCGGGCTAGCGAGGGGGATGAGCAGTTCTTC	CASSFRASEGDEQFF	NA	TRBJ2-1	NA	15	TRBV27
TGTGCCAGCTCACCACCGTCGGGGGATAACAATCAGCCCCAGCATTTT	CASSPPSGDNNQPQHF	NA	TRBJ1-5	once	16	TRBV18
TGTGCCAGCAGCCCCGCCCTCGGGTACGAGCAGTACTTC	CASSPALGYEQYF	NA	TRBJ2-7	NA	13	TRBV7-9
TGTGCCAGCTCACTGGGGCCCGGGGAGCTGTTTTTT	CASSLGPGELFF	NA	TRBJ2-2	NA	12	TRBV18
TGCAGCGTGAGTGACAGGGGCTACGAGCAGTACTTC	CSVSDRGYEQYF	TRBD1	TRBJ2-7	once	12	TRBV29-1
TGTGCCAGCTCACCGACAGGACAAACCTCTGGAAACACCATATATTTT	CASSPTGQTSGNTIYF	NA	TRBJ1-3	few	16	TRBV18
TGCGCCAGCAGCCAAGTGTGGGAGGGGTCCTACAATGAGCAGTTCTTC	CASSQVWEGSYNEQFF	TRBD2	TRBJ2-1	NA	16	TRBV4-3
TGTGCCAGCTCACCATATCCGGCTAGCGGGAGTTTCTACAATGAGCAGTTCTTC	CASSPYPASGSFYNEQFF	TRBD2	TRBJ2-1	NA	18	TRBV18
TGCGCCAGCAGCCAAACAGCGGCTGCCTACAATGAGCAGTTCTTC	CASSQTAAAYNEQFF	NA	TRBJ2-1	NA	15	TRBV4-3
TGTGCCAGCAATAGGTCCCCAAAGGGTGTAGAAAAACTGTTTTTT	CASNRSPKGVEKLFF	NA	TRBJ1-4	once	15	TRBV5-5
TGTGCCAGCAGCTTAGAAGCAACCCAAATACAAGAGACCCAGTACTTC	CASSLEATQIQETQYF	NA	TRBJ2-5	NA	16	TRBV7-7
TGCGCCAGCAGCTTGGACACCGAGGGTGAAGCTTTCTTT	CASSLDTEGEAFF	NA	TRBJ1-1	once	13	TRBV5-1
TGTGCCAGCAGACAGGACATGAACACTGAAGCTTTCTTT	CASRQDMNTEAFF	NA	TRBJ1-1	NA	13	TRBV6-4
TGTGCCAGCAGCCGGGGGGGCGGGCCCTCCATATATTTT	CASSRGGGPSIYF	NA	TRBJ1-3	NA	13	TRBV5-6
TGTGCCAGCCAAGACGGTTTACAAGAGACCCAGTACTTC	CASQDGLQETQYF	NA	TRBJ2-5	NA	13	TRBV25-1
TGTGCCAGCAGTTTAAGGGACAGAAACACCGGGGAGCTGTTTTTT	CASSLRDRNTGELFF	TRBD1	TRBJ2-2	NA	15	TRBV27
TGTGCCAGCTCACCCCCGCAGGGGGCATCGGGAAACACCATATATTTT	CASSPPQGASGNTIYF	TRBD1	TRBJ1-3	NA	16	TRBV18
TGCGCCAGCAGCGCAGGACAGGGGATCGGTGGCTACACCTTC	CASSAGQGIGGYTF	TRBD1	TRBJ1-2	NA	14	TRBV5-1